Below, 13 T cell receptor beta chains from the same sample are listed, as sequenced in a study of CD8 T cells in Susac syndrome. RNA in amounts of about 0.45 to 1 ug was reverse transcribed with random hexamers. TCRdb analysed the immunoSEQ multiplex PCR reads with MiXCR anew, one entry per CDR3 protein. The data hold 330,000 or so distinct CDR3 sequences, with around 91% observed a single time. The material sequenced was CD8+ T cells from PBMCs. The receptors derive from a human donor with multiple sclerosis.

This chain connects TRBV28 to TRBJ2-7; 9 bases fit TRBD1. The V gene's germline CDR1 is MDHEN and CDR2 SYDVKM. The CDR3 is 15 residues long. V trimming: 5 bases; J trimming: 4 bases; junction bases outside the gene matches: 9. The DNA for the CDR3 is TGTGCCAGCAGTCCCCCGACAGGGGGTAGGTACGAGCAGTACTTC. It is translated as CASSPPTGGRYEQYF.

In this sample, this clonotype turned up once. V is TRBV7-9 and J is TRBJ2-1; D is unclear. V was pared by 5 bases and J by 2 bases, with 16 bases between. The germline V gene has CDR1 SEHNR and CDR2 FQNEAQ (reference sequence). The CDR3 is 16 amino acids. CDR3 in amino acids: CASSPLGEIAYNEQFF. In nucleotides, the CDR3 is TGTGCCAGCAGCCCGCTCGGAGAGATCGCCTACAATGAGCAGTTCTTC.

The sample holds a few counts of this clonotype. J is TRBJ2-5 and V is TRBV7-2; D tentatively reads TRBD1 or TRBD2 (5 bases each). The CDR3 is 15 residues long. The V end was cut by 1 base, the J end by 5 bases, with 14 bases between. Germline CDR1 reads SGHTA; CDR2 reads FQGNSA. The CDR3 DNA reads as TGTGCCAGCAGCTTAGAGGCAGGGTCGGGGGAGACCCAGTACTTC. Its translation is CASSLEAGSGETQYF.

This chain links TRBV3-1 with TRBJ2-7; TRBD1 matches 7 bases. The CDR3 length is 13 residues. CDR1 is LGHDT, CDR2 YNNKEL, per germline (reference sequence). The J segment lost 4 bases and the V segment lost 4 bases, leaving 4 bases of the junction unmatched. As DNA, the CDR3 is TGTGCCAGCAGCCCCGGACAGGTATACGAGCAGTACTTC. Its translation is CASSPGQVYEQYF.

The chain uses TRBV6-2 or TRBV6-3 and TRBJ2-5; 12 bases agree with TRBD2. V lost 5 bases to trimming and J lost 0 bases; unmatched junction nucleotides: 7. Germline V gene lookup returns CDR1 MNHEY and CDR2 SVGEGT. The CDR3 is 17 residues long. The CDR3 loop is CASSQGLAGSYQETQYF. In DNA, the CDR3 is TGTGCCAGCAGTCAAGGACTAGCGGGGTCGTACCAAGAGACCCAGTACTTC.

The V call is TRBV7-6, the J call TRBJ2-7, with D perhaps matching TRBD1 (5 bases). Trimming removed 1 base from V and 3 bases from J, with 10 bases in between. The CDR3 is made up of 14 amino acids. The germline V gene has CDR1 SGHVS and CDR2 FNYEAQ. CDR3 nucleotide sequence: TGTGCCAGCAGCTTAGGGACATCGGTCTACGAGCAGTACTTC. Amino acids: CASSLGTSVYEQYF.

Written as DNA, the CDR3 is TGTGCCAGCAGTGCAAGGACAGGTCGAACTAATGAAAAACTGTTTTTT. Protein: CASSARTGRTNEKLFF. The V and J genes are TRBV27 and TRBJ1-4, with TRBD1 matching over 7 bases. CDR3 length: 16 residues. V trimming: 5 bases; J trimming: 1 base; junction bases outside the gene matches: 7. Germline values: CDR1 MNHEY, CDR2 SMNVEV (reference sequence).

The V and J genes are TRBV2 and TRBJ2-5; no clear D. V shed 5 bases and J shed 4 bases, with 20 bases lying between them. Per germline, CDR1 SNHLY and CDR2 FYNNEI. The CDR3 is made up of 16 amino acids. The chain's CDR3 is CASSTHGPMGRETQYF. CDR3 DNA: TGTGCCAGCAGTACCCATGGACCCATGGGTAGAGAGACCCAGTACTTC.

The chain joins TRBV5-1 to TRBJ2-7; D not resolved. CDR3 length: 13 residues. The germline V gene encodes CDR1 SGHRS and CDR2 YFSETQ. The germline V and J ends were trimmed by 7 bases and 0 bases, with 11 bases remaining between them. This CDR3 reads CASAVAASYEQYF. The CDR3 DNA reads as TGCGCCAGCGCGGTAGCCGCCTCCTACGAGCAGTACTTC.

The V gene is TRBV5-4, the J gene TRBJ2-5, with 11 bases lining up with TRBD2. Germline V gives CDR1 SGHNT, CDR2 YYREEE (reference sequence). This CDR3 is built from 15 residues. Trimming removed 2 bases from V and 4 bases from J; junction bases left unmatched: 4. CDR3 residues: CASSFSGGALETQYF. CDR3 DNA: TGTGCCAGCAGCTTTAGCGGGGGGGCCTTAGAGACCCAGTACTTC. Together with reference TRBV5-4 and TRBJ2-5, the CDR3 gives the full variable domain: ETGVTQSPTHLIKTRGQQVTLRCSSQSGHNTVSWYQQALGQGPQFIFQYYREEENGRGNFPPRFSGLQFPNYSSELNVNALELDDSALYLCASSFSGGALETQYFGPGTRLLVL.

The chain recombines TRBV27 with TRBJ2-1; maybe TRBD2 (5 bases). The length of the CDR3 is 18 residues. V was cut by 5 bases and J by 6 bases, with 26 bases left in between. CDR1 and CDR2 (germline): MNHEY, SMNVEV (reference sequence). The CDR3 region is CASSAGLPSVSTSNEQFF. DNA of the CDR3: TGTGCCAGCAGTGCTGGACTTCCGAGCGTGAGTACCTCCAATGAGCAGTTCTTC.

In its sample, this clonotype was seen a few times. The rearrangement joins TRBV6-2 or TRBV6-3 to TRBJ2-7; D ambiguous. This CDR3 has 12 residues. CDR1 MNHEY and CDR2 SVGEGT come from the germline V gene. The germline V and J ends were trimmed by 3 bases and 2 bases, with 5 bases remaining between them. The DNA for the CDR3 is TGTGCCAGCAGTTATAGCCCCTACGAGCAGTACTTC. This encodes CASSYSPYEQYF.

This sequence joins TRBV5-4 and TRBJ2-1; a weak D match, TRBD2 (5 bases). Per germline, CDR1 SGHNT and CDR2 YYREEE (reference sequence). This CDR3 has 15 amino acids. Trimming removed 1 base from V and 8 bases from J, with 16 bases in between. The CDR3 here is CASSLRTAGVDEQFF. The CDR3 DNA is TGTGCCAGCAGCTTGAGGACCGCGGGTGTGGATGAGCAGTTCTTC.